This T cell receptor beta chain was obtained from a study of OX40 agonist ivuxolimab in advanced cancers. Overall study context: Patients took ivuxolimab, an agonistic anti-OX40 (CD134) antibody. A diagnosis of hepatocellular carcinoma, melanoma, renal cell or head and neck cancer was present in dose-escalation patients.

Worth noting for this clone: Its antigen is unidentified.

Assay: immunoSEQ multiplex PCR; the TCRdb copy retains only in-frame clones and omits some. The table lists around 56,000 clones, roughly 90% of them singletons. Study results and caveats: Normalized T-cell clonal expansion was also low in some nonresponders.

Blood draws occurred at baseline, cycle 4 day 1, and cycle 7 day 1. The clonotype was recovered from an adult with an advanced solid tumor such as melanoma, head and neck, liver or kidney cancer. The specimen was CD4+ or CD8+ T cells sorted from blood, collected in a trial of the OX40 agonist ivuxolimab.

The CDR3 is CASSQVSGEETQYF. The CDR3 nucleotides are TGCGCCAGCAGCCAAGTTAGCGGGGAAGAGACCCAGTACTTC. The chain couples TRBV4-1 to TRBJ2-5, with TRBD2 matching 8 bases. Per germline, CDR1 MGHRA and CDR2 YSYEKL. The CDR3 loop spans 14 amino acids. V lost 1 base to trimming and J lost 3 bases; unmatched junction nucleotides: 1.